This is a list of T cell receptor beta chains from one sample in a study of CD8 T cells in Susac syndrome. Using its own MiXCR run on the immunoSEQ multiplex PCR reads, TCRdb lists one record per CDR3 protein. The sample lists over 150,000 distinct CDR3 sequences, 85% to 95% occurring once. What was sequenced was CD4+ T cells from PBMCs. The receptors originated from a human donor with multiple sclerosis. Both conserved end residues are trimmed from each CDR3. Fields, in order: D gene, J gene, V gene, CDR3 protein. A D gene is named only where the DNA matches it firmly.

TRBD1	TRBJ2-1	TRBV7-3	ASSPGTGQKRNEQF
TRBD2	TRBJ2-5	TRBV27	ASSSSTGLARGETQY
.	TRBJ2-5	TRBV20-1	SARGGSSQETQY
TRBD2	TRBJ2-1	TRBV9	ASSVGGLAGLGEQF
.	TRBJ2-1	TRBV5-1	ASSLTGESSYNEQF
.	TRBJ2-3	TRBV3-1	ASSQVSRGDTQY
.	TRBJ1-6	TRBV3-1	ASSQGAGLDNSPLH
.	TRBJ2-5	TRBV20-1	SARTPRREETQY
TRBD1	TRBJ1-6	TRBV12-3/TRBV12-4	ASSDRVNGSPLH
.	TRBJ1-2	TRBV30	AWSLTLRRTNYGYT
TRBD2	TRBJ2-5	TRBV7-3	ASSLNPQAGGETQY
.	TRBJ1-4	TRBV30	AWAQEKLF
.	TRBJ2-3	TRBV7-9	ASSLGRTSTDTQY
.	TRBJ1-6	TRBV20-1	SAREGTNYNSPLH
.	TRBJ1-2	TRBV12-3/TRBV12-4	ASSQDRPNGYT
.	TRBJ1-2	TRBV20-1	SANQQGNYGYT
.	TRBJ2-1	TRBV7-8	ASSLPRRVKPYNEQF
TRBD1	TRBJ2-4	TRBV2	ASRHWGDRAGTKNIQY
.	TRBJ1-6	TRBV14	ASSQVFGNSPLH
TRBD1	TRBJ1-3	TRBV2	ASSGQGAGNTIY
.	TRBJ1-1	TRBV15	ATSRAGTQANTEAF
TRBD1	TRBJ1-4	TRBV2	ASNRPGGIPSEKLF
.	TRBJ1-2	TRBV30	AWSALQGSGGYT
.	TRBJ2-7	TRBV10-3	AISNSSPGSQQY
.	TRBJ1-1	TRBV7-9	ASSLRRTEAF
.	TRBJ2-3	TRBV1	TSSQGCLAGSTDTQY
.	TRBJ1-5	TRBV12-3/TRBV12-4	ASSHGGADQPQH
TRBD2	TRBJ2-7	TRBV5-1	ASSLMTSPTYSSYEQY
.	TRBJ1-1	TRBV5-5	ASSPRPGENTEAF
.	TRBJ2-2	TRBV30	AREKGPATGELF
.	TRBJ2-6	TRBV14	ASSHLTGLSSGANVLT
TRBD1	TRBJ1-1	TRBV6-2/TRBV6-3	ASSDRDRLMNTEAF
TRBD2	TRBJ2-2	TRBV20-1	SAATSGTAGELF
.	TRBJ2-7	TRBV21-1	ASVAGQPLEQY
.	TRBJ2-3	TRBV3-1	ASSPWTVSTDTQY
.	TRBJ1-5	TRBV6-5	ASSYADNQPQH
TRBD2	TRBJ2-5	TRBV18	ASSPMAGGQETQY
.	TRBJ2-7	TRBV5-1	ASSTLGLGDEQY
TRBD2	TRBJ2-1	TRBV12-3/TRBV12-4	ASSPRTGGPGNEQF
.	TRBJ1-2	TRBV20-1	SAPTGLDGYT
.	TRBJ1-3	TRBV29-1	SARTVSSGNTIY
TRBD2	TRBJ2-7	TRBV28	ASSSSGTSGPYEQY
.	TRBJ1-5	TRBV6-1	ASTASSNQPQH
.	TRBJ2-6	TRBV19	ASATVAGANVLT
.	TRBJ1-1	TRBV2	ASSDRDTEAF
.	TRBJ2-1	TRBV5-1	ASSRVGREGNEQF
TRBD2	TRBJ2-5	TRBV23-1	ASNWGLAGTQETQY
TRBD1	TRBJ1-4	TRBV14	ASSVSGQAAKLF
.	TRBJ1-2	TRBV27	ASSFRPGPYGYT
.	TRBJ2-7	TRBV14	ASSRINSVFEQY
TRBD1	TRBJ1-4	TRBV12-3/TRBV12-4	ASSLRLGTGNEKLF